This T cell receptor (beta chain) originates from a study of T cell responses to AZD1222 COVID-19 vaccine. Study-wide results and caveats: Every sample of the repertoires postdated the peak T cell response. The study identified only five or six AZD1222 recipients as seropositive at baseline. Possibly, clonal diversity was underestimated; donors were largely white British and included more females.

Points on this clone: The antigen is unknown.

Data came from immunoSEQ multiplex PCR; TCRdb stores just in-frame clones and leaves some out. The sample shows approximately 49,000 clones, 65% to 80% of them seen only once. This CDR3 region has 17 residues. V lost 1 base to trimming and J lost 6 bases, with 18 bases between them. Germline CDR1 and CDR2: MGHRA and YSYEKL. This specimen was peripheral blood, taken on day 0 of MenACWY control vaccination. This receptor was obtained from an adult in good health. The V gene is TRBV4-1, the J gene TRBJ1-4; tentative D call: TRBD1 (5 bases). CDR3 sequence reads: CASSQVSVGAGDEKLFF. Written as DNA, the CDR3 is TGCGCCAGCAGCCAAGTTTCCGTCGGGGCGGGGGATGAAAAACTGTTTTTT.